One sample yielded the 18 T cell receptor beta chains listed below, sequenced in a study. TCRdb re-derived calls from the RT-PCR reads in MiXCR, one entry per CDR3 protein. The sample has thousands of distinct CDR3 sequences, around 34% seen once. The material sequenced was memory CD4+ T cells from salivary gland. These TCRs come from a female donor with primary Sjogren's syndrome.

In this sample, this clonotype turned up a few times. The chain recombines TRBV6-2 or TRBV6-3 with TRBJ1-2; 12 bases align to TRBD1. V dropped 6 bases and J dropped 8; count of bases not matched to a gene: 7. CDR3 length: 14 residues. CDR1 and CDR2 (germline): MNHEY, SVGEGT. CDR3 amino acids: CASRTGTGGGGYTF. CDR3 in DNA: TGTGCCAGCAGGACCGGGACAGGGGGCGGAGGCTACACCTTC.

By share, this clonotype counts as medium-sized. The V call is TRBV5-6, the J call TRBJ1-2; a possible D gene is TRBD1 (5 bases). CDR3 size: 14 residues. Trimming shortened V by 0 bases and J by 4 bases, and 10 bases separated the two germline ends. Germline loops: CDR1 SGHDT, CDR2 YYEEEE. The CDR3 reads CASSLGTGGYGYTF. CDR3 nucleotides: TGTGCCAGCAGCTTGGGGACCGGGGGCTATGGCTACACCTTC.

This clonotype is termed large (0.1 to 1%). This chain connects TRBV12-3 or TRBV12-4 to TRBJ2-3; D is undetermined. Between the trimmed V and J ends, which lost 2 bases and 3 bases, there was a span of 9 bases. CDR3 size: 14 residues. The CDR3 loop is CASSLNLRTDTQYF. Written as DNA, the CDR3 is TGTGCCAGCAGTTTAAATCTGAGGACAGATACGCAGTATTTT.

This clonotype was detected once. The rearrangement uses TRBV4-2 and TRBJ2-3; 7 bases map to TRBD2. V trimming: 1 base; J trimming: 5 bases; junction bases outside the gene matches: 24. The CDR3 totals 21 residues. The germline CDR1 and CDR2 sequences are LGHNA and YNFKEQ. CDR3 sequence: CASSQGLASSQGVQGEDTQYF. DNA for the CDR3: TGTGCCAGCAGCCAAGGACTAGCCAGCAGCCAAGGAGTCCAGGGAGAAGATACGCAGTATTTT.

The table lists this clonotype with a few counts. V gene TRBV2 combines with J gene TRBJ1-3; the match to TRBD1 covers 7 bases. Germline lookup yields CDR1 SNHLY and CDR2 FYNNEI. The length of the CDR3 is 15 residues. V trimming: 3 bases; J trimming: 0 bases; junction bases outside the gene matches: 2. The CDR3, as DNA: TGTGCCAGCAGTGATCAGGGGGGCTCTGGAAACACCATATATTTT. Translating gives CASSDQGGSGNTIYF.

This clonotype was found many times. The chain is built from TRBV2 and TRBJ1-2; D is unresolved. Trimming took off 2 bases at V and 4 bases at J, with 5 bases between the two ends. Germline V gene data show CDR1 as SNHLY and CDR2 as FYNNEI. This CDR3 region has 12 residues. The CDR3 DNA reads TGTGCCAGCAGTGAAAACGGCTATGGCTACACCTTC. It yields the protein CASSENGYGYTF.

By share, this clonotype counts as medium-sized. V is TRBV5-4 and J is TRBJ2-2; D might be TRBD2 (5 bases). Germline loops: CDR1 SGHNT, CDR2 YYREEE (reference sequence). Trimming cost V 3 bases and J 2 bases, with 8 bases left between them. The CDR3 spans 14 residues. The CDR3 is CASSSDSNTGELFF. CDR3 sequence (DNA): TGTGCCAGCAGCTCGGACTCAAACACCGGGGAGCTGTTTTTT. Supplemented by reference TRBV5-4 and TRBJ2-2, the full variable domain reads ETGVTQSPTHLIKTRGQQVTLRCSSQSGHNTVSWYQQALGQGPQFIFQYYREEENGRGNFPPRFSGLQFPNYSSELNVNALELDDSALYLCASSSDSNTGELFFGEGSRLTVL.

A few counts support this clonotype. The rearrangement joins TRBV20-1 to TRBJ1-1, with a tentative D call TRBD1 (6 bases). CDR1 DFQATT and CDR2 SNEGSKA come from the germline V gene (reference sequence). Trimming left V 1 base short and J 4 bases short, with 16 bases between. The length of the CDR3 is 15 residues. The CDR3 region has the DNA TGCAGTGCTAGAGGTCCTGTGGGAGGGGGCACTGAAGCTTTCTTT. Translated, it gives CSARGPVGGGTEAFF.

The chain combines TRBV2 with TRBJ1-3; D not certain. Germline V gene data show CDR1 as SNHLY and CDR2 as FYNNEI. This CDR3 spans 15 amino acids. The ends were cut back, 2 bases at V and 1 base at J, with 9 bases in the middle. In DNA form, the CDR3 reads TGTGCCAGCAGTGAAATGACATTTTCTGGAAACACCATATATTTT. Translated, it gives CASSEMTFSGNTIYF.

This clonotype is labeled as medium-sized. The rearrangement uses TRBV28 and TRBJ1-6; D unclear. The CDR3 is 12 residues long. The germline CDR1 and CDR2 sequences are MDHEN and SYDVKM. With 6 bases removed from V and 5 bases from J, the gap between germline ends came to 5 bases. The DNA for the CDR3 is TGTGCCAGCAGGGAGAATAATTCACCCCTCCACTTT. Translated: CASRENNSPLHF.

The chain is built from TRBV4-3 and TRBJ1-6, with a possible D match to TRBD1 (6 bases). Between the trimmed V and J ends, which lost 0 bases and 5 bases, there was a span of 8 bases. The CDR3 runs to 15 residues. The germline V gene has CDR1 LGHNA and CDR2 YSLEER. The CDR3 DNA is TGCGCCAGCAGCCAAGACAGGGGAGATAATTCACCCCTCCACTTT. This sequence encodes CASSQDRGDNSPLHF.

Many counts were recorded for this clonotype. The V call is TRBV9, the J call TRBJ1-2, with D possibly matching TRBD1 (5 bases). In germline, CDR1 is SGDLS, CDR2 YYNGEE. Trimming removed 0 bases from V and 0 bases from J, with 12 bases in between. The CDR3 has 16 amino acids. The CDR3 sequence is CASSVGAGPPNYGYTF. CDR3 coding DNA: TGTGCCAGCAGCGTAGGGGCGGGGCCCCCTAACTATGGCTACACCTTC. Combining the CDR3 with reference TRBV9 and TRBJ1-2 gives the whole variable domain DSGVTQTPKHLITATGQRVTLRCSPRSGDLSVYWYQQSLDQGLQFLIQYYNGEERAKGNILERFSAQQFPDLHSELNLSSLELGDSALYFCASSVGAGPPNYGYTFGSGTRLTVV.

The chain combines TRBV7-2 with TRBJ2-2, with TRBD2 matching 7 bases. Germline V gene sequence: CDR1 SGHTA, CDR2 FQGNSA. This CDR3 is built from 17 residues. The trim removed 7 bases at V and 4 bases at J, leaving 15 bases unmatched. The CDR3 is CASTFSFERGLTGELFF. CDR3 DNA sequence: TGTGCCAGCACTTTTTCTTTCGAGCGGGGCCTCACCGGGGAGCTGTTTTTT.

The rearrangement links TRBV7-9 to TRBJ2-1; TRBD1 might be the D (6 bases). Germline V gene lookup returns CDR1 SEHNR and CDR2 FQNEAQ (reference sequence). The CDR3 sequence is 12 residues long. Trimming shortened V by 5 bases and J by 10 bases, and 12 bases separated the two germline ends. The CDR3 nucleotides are TGTGCCAGCAGCAAACAGGGAGTCGAGCAGTTCTTC. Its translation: CASSKQGVEQFF.

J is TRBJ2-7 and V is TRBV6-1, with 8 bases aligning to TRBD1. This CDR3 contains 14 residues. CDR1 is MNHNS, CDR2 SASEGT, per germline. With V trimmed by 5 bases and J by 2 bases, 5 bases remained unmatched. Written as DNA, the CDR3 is TGTGCCAGCAGTACAGGACAGGGCCCCTACGAGCAGTACTTC. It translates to CASSTGQGPYEQYF.

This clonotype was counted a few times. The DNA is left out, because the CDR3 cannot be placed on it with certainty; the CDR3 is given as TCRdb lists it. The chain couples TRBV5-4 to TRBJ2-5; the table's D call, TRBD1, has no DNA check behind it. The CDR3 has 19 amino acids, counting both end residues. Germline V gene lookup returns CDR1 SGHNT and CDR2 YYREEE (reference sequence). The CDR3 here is CASSFYICSAIGADETQYF.

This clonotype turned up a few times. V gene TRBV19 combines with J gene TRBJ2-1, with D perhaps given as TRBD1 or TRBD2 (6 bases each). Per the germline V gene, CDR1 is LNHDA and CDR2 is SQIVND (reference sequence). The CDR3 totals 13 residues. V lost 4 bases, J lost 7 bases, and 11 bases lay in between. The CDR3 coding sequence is TGTGCCAGTAGTAAGAGGGGGGCGAATGAGCAGTTCTTC. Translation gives CASSKRGANEQFF.

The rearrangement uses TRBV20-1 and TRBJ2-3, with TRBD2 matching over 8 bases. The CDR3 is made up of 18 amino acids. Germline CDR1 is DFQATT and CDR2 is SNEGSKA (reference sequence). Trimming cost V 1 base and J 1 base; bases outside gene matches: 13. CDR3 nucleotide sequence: TGCAGTGCTAGAGTAAGGAGGATAGCGGGGACGCGCACAGATACGCAGTATTTT. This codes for CSARVRRIAGTRTDTQYF.